The clone carrying this TCR beta chain has just a few counts. Antigen unknown. The data stem from a study of response to subunit inactivated influenza vaccine. The study, taken as a whole, reports: It was suggested by the authors that few new T cells are recruited by each seasonal influenza vaccination.

TCRdb ran MiXCR on the RT-PCR reads and lists one entry per CDR3 protein. Of 650,000 or so distinct CDR3 sequences listed, approximately 14% were seen once; the top ten hold roughly 7.2%. Germline-derived CDR1 and CDR2 are DFQATT and SNEGSKA (reference sequence). CDR3 length: 16 residues. V lost 0 bases and J lost 0, with 15 bases in between. J is TRBJ2-7 and V is TRBV20-1, with D possibly TRBD2 on 6 matching bases. The clonotype comes from a man in his fifties who received an inactivated influenza vaccine. The sequenced sample was PBMCs from blood, obtained roughly 2 weeks before vaccination. CDR3 residues: CSARDRASVSSYEQYF. CDR3 sequence (DNA): TGCAGTGCTAGAGATCGAGCTAGCGTTAGCTCCTACGAGCAGTACTTC.